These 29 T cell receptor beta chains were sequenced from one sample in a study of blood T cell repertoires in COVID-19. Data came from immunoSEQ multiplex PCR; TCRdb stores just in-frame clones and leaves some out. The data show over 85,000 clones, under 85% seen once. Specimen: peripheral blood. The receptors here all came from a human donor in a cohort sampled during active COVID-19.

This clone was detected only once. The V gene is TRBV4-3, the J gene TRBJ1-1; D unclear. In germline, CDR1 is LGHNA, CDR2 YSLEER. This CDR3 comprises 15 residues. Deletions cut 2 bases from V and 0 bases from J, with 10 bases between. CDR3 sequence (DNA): TGCGCCAGCAGCCAACATCAGGAACTGAACACTGAAGCTTTCTTT. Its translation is CASSQHQELNTEAFF.

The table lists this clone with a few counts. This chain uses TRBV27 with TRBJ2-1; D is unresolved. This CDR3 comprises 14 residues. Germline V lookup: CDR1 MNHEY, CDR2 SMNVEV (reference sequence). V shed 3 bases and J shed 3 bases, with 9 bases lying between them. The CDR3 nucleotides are TGTGCCAGCAGTTTGGTCTCCGGCTACAATGAGCAGTTCTTC. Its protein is CASSLVSGYNEQFF.

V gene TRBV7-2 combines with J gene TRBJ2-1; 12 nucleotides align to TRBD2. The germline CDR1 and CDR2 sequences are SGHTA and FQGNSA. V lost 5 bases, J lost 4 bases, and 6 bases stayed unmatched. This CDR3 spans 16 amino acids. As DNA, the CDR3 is TGTGCCAGCAGCGGACGAGGACTAGCGGGATACAATGAGCAGTTCTTC. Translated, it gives CASSGRGLAGYNEQFF.

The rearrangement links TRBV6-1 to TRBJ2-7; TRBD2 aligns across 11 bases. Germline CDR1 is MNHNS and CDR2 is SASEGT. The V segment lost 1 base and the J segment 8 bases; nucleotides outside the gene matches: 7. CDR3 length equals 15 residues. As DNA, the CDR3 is TGTGCCAGCAGTGAAGGCGCCGGGACTAGCGGTCAGCAGTACTTC. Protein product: CASSEGAGTSGQQYF.

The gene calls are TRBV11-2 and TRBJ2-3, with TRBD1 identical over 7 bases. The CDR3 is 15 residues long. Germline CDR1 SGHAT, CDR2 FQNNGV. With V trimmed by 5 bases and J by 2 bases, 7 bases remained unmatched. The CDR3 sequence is CASSKDGTDTDTQYF. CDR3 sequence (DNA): TGTGCCAGCAGCAAAGATGGGACAGACACAGATACGCAGTATTTT.

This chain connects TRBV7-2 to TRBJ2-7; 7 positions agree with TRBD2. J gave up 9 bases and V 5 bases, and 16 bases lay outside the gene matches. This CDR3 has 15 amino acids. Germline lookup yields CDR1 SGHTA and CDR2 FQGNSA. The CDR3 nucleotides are TGTGCCAGCAGCCCCCGGGGGGACTACGGAGAGAGGCAGTACTTC. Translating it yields CASSPRGDYGERQYF.

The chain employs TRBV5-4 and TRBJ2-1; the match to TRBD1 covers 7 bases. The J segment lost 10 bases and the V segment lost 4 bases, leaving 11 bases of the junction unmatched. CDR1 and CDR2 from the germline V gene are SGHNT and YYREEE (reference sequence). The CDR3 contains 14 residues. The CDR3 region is CASSGPRTGFEQFF. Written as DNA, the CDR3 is TGTGCCAGCAGCGGACCACGGACAGGTTTCGAGCAGTTCTTC.

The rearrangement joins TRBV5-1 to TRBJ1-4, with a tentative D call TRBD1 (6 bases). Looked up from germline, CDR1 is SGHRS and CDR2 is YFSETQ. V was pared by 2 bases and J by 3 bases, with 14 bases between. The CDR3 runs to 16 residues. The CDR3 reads CASSLPGAGSNEKLFF. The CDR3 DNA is TGCGCCAGCAGCTTACCAGGGGCCGGATCTAATGAAAAACTGTTTTTT.

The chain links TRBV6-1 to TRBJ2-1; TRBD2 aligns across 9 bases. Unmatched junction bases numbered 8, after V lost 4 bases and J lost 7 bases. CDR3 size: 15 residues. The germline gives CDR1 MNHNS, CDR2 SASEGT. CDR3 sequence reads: CASSVAGARRNEQFF. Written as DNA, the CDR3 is TGTGCCAGCAGTGTAGCGGGAGCCAGGAGGAATGAGCAGTTCTTC.

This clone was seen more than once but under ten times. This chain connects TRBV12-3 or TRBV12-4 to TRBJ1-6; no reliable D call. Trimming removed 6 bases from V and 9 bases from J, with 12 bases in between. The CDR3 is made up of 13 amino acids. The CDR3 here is CASRVRSSSPLHF. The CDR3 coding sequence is TGTGCCAGCAGGGTTAGGAGTAGTTCACCCCTCCACTTT.

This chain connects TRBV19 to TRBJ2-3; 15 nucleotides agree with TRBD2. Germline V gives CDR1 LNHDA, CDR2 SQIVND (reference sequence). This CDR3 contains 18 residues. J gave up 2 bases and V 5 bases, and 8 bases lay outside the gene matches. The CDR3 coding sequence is TGTGCCAGTAGTCCTTGGGGACTAGCGGGAGGTCTCACAGATACGCAGTATTTT. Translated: CASSPWGLAGGLTDTQYF.

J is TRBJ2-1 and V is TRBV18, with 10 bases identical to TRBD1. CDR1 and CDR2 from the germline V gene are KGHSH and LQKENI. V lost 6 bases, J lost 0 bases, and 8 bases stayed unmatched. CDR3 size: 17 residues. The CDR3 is CASSRDRGGGSYNEQFF. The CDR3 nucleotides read TGTGCCAGCTCCCGGGACAGGGGAGGGGGCTCCTACAATGAGCAGTTCTTC.

In nucleotides, the CDR3 is TGTGCCAGCAGCTCAACGGGGGGAACCGGGGAGCTGTTTTTT. Translation gives CASSSTGGTGELFF. V is TRBV9 and J is TRBJ2-2, with 7 bases fitting TRBD2. V shed 4 bases, J shed 5 bases, and the junction held 5 bases outside the gene matches. The CDR3 sequence is 14 residues long. Looked up from germline, CDR1 is SGDLS and CDR2 is YYNGEE.

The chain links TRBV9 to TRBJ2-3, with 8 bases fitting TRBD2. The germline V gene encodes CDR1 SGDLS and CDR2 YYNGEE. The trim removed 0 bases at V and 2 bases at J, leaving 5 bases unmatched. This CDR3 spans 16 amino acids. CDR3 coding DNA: TGTGCCAGCAGCGTAGCGGGAGGGCCAATCACAGATACGCAGTATTTT. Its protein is CASSVAGGPITDTQYF.

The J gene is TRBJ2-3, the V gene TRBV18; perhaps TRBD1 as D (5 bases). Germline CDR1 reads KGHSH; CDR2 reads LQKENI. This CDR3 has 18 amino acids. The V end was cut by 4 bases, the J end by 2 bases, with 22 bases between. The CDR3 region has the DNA TGTGCCAGCTCACTGACCCTATCCCGTGGACATCCCACAGATACGCAGTATTTT. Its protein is CASSLTLSRGHPTDTQYF.

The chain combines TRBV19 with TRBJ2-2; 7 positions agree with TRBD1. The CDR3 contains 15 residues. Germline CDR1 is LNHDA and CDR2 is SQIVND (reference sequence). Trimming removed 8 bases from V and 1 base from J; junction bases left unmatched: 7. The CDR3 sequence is CASLNRGRNTGELFF. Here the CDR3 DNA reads TGTGCCAGTCTAAACAGGGGAAGGAACACCGGGGAGCTGTTTTTT.

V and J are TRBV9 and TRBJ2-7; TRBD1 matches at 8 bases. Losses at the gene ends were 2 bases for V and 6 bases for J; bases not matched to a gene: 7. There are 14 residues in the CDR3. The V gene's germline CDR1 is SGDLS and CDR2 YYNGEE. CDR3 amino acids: CASSVGQGVGEQYF. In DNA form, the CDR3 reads TGTGCCAGCAGCGTTGGACAGGGAGTGGGCGAGCAGTACTTC.

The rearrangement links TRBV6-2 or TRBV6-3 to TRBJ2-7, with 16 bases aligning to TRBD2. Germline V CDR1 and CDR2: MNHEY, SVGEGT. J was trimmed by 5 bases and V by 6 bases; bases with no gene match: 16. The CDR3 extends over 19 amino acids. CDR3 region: CASSPYGTSGGARNNEQYF. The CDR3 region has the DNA TGTGCCAGCAGCCCCTATGGGACTAGCGGGGGGGCACGTAACAACGAGCAGTACTTC.

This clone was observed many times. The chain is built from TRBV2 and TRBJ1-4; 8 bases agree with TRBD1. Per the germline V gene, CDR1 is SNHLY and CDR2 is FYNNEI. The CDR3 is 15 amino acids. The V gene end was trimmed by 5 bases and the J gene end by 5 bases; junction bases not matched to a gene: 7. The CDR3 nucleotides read TGTGCCAGCAGTACCGACAGGGGCGGGAATGAAAAACTGTTTTTT. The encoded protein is CASSTDRGGNEKLFF.

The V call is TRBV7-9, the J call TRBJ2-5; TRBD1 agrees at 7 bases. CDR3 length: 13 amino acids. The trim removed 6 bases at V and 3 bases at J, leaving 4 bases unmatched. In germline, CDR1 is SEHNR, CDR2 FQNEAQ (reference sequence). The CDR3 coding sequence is TGTGCCAGCAGTGGGACAGATGAAGAGACCCAGTACTTC. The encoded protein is CASSGTDEETQYF.

The DNA of the CDR3 is TGTGCCAGCAGTTACTCGACTAGCGGGACCCTATCTAACACCGGGGAGCTGTTTTTT. It specifies CASSYSTSGTLSNTGELFF. The chain combines TRBV6-2 or TRBV6-3 with TRBJ2-2, with 11 bases fitting TRBD2. The V gene end was trimmed by 0 bases and the J gene end by 2 bases; junction bases not matched to a gene: 8. The CDR3 totals 19 residues. Germline-derived CDR1 and CDR2 are MNHEY and SVGEGT.

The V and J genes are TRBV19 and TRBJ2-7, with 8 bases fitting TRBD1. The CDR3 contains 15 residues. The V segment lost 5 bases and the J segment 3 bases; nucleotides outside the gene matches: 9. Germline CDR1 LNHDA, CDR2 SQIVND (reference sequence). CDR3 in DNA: TGTGCCAGTAGTTTTGGGACAGGCCCTCACTACGAGCAGTACTTC. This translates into CASSFGTGPHYEQYF.

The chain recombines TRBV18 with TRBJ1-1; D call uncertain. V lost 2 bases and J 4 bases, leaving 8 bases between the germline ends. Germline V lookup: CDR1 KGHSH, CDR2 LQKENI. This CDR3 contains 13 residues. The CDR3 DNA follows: TGTGCCAGCTCACCATCCGCGGGCACTGAAGCTTTCTTT. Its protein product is CASSPSAGTEAFF.

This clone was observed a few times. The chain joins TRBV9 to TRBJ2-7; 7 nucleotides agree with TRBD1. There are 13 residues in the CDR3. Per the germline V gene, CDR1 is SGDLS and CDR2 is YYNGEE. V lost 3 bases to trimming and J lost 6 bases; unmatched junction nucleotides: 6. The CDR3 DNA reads TGTGCCAGCAGCGAGACAGGGTTTGGCGAGCAGTACTTC. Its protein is CASSETGFGEQYF.

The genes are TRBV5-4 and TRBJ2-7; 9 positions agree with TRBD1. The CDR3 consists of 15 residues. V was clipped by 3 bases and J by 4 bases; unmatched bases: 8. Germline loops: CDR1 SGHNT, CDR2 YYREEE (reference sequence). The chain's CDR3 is CASSSKTGGEYEQYF. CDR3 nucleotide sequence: TGTGCCAGCAGCTCGAAGACAGGGGGGGAATACGAGCAGTACTTC.

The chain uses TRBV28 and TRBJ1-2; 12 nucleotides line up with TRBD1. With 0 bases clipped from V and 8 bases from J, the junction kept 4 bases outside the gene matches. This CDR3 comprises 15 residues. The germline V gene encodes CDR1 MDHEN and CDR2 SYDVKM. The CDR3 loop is CASSLWGQGARGYTF. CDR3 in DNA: TGTGCCAGCAGTTTATGGGGACAGGGGGCTCGGGGCTACACCTTC.

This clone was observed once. The CDR3 sequence: CASSLSAGGPSTDTQYF. CDR3 DNA sequence: TGTGCCAGCAGCTTGTCTGCGGGGGGGCCTAGCACAGATACGCAGTATTTT. The rearrangement joins TRBV7-3 to TRBJ2-3; 9 bases fit TRBD2. V lost 3 bases, J lost 0 bases, and 7 bases stayed unmatched. In germline, CDR1 is SGHTA, CDR2 FQGTGA. The CDR3 totals 17 residues.

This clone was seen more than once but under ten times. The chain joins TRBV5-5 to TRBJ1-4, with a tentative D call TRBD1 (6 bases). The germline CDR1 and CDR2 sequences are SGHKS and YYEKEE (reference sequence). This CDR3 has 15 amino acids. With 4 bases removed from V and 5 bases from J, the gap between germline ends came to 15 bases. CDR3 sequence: CASSRRGGGNEKLFF. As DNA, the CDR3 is TGTGCCAGCAGCCGCCGTGGGGGGGGCAATGAAAAACTGTTTTTT.

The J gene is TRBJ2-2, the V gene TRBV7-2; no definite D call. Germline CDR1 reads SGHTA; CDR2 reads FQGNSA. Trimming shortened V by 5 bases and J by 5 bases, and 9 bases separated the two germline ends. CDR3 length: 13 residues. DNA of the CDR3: TGTGCCAGCAGCGTAGGTCGTACCGGGGAGCTGTTTTTT. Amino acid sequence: CASSVGRTGELFF.